Described below is a single T cell receptor (beta chain) sequence and its context. The antigen remains unidentified. These data are taken from a study of vaccination and CD4 T cells after COVID-19. Across the study: Convalescent donors: six male, four female; seven Caucasian, two Asian, one multiracial, two Hispanic. General study findings and limits: Median SARS-CoV-2-reactive clonotype numbers rose nonsignificantly, about 21 to 38.

Treatment meaning: roughly 11-day PBMC culture with coronavirus spike peptide pools or control peptides (ViraFEST assay). Gathering of the CD4+ T cells, from the unexposed donor, took place before the COVID-19 pandemic (2011-2018). First, ViraFEST expanded antigen-specific T cells with peptide pools, and next it sequenced the TCRs. The Oncomine TCR Beta short-read assay was applied to DNA of cultured CD4+ T cells. MiXCR, applied by TCRdb to the PCR reads, yields one record per CDR3 protein. The sample records roughly 5,400 distinct CDR3 sequences, 30% to 45% being singletons. This clonotype was sampled from a human donor in good health. The sample comprised CD4+ T cells from blood, cultured in vitro.

The CDR3 region is CASSYGHNYEQYF. The CDR3 nucleotides read TGTGCCAGCAGTTACGGACACAACTACGAGCAGTACTTC. The chain employs TRBV6-5 and TRBJ2-7; possibly TRBD1 for D (5 bases). Trimming cost V 2 bases and J 3 bases, with 8 bases left between them. Germline V lookup: CDR1 MNHEY, CDR2 SVGAGI. The CDR3 extends over 13 amino acids.